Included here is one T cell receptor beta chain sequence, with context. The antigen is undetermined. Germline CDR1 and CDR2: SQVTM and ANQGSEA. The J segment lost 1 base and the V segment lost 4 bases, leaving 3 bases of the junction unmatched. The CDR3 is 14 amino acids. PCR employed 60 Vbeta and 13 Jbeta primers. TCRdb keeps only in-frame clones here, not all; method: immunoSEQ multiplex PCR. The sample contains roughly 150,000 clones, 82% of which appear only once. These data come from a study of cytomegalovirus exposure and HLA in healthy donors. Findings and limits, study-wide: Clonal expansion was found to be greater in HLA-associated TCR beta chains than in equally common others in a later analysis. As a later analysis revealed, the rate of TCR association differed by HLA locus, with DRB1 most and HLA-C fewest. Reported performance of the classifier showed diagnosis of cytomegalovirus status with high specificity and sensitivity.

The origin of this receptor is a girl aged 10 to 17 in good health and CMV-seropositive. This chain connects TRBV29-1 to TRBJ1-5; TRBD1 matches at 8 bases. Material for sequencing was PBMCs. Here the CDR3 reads CSVGNRGSNQPQHF. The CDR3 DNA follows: TGCAGCGTTGGCAACAGGGGGAGCAATCAGCCCCAGCATTTT.